Listed below are T cell receptor beta chains from one sample, sequenced in a study of T cells in Graves' hyperthyroidism and ophthalmopathy. In TCRdb, the multiplex PCR reads were re-called with MiXCR into one record per CDR3 protein. The table lists a few hundred thousand distinct CDR3 sequences, just over 45% of them singletons. The sample taken for sequencing was peripheral blood or thyroid tissue (not recorded which). These TCRs come from a woman between 18 and 29 years old with Graves' hyperthyroidism. The CDR3 runs from the conserved cysteine through the conserved F or W. The D gene is left open where the match is weak. The size field is filled for only some rows; it gives once, few, many or a size class.

clone_size: many; v_call: TRBV11-2; j_call: TRBJ1-2; d_call: .; cdr3_nt: TGTGCCAGCAGCTCGATACGACGGGTCGGGACATTCGGCTACACCTTC; cdr3_aa: CASSSIRRVGTFGYTF
clone_size: .; v_call: TRBV24-1; j_call: TRBJ2-5; d_call: TRBD1; cdr3_nt: TGTGCCACCCCTCCTAGGACAGGGGCACAAGAGACCCAGTACTTC; cdr3_aa: CATPPRTGAQETQYF
clone_size: many; v_call: TRBV12-3/TRBV12-4; j_call: TRBJ2-6; d_call: .; cdr3_nt: TGTGCCAGCGTCGAAAACTCTGGGGCCAACGTCCTGACTTTC; cdr3_aa: CASVENSGANVLTF
clone_size: .; v_call: TRBV15; j_call: TRBJ2-1; d_call: TRBD2; cdr3_nt: TGTGCCACCAGCAGCAGGACTAGCGGGGCATACAATGAGCAGTTCTTC; cdr3_aa: CATSSRTSGAYNEQFF
clone_size: once; v_call: TRBV7-3; j_call: TRBJ2-3; d_call: TRBD2; cdr3_nt: TGTGCCAGCAGCTTATTCGGCGGGAGTTTGGATACGCAGTATTTT; cdr3_aa: CASSLFGGSLDTQYF
clone_size: .; v_call: TRBV12-3/TRBV12-4; j_call: TRBJ1-5; d_call: TRBD1; cdr3_nt: TGTGCCAGCAGCCGCCCAGGGGGTGGTCAGCCCCAGCATTTT; cdr3_aa: CASSRPGGGQPQHF
clone_size: .; v_call: TRBV28; j_call: TRBJ2-7; d_call: .; cdr3_nt: TGTGCGACCGACAGGGAGGGCGAGCAGTACTTC; cdr3_aa: CATDREGEQYF
clone_size: once; v_call: TRBV19; j_call: TRBJ1-2; d_call: .; cdr3_nt: TGTGCCAGTAGTATTAACGGGGCGACTGGCTACACCTTC; cdr3_aa: CASSINGATGYTF
clone_size: many; v_call: TRBV19; j_call: TRBJ2-3; d_call: TRBD2; cdr3_nt: TGTGCCAGTAGTATGTCGGCGGGAGAGGCAGATACGCAGTATTTT; cdr3_aa: CASSMSAGEADTQYF
clone_size: many; v_call: TRBV19; j_call: TRBJ1-2; d_call: TRBD1; cdr3_nt: TGTGCCACCTTTGACAGGGGGCCCTATGGCTACACCTTC; cdr3_aa: CATFDRGPYGYTF
clone_size: .; v_call: TRBV29-1; j_call: TRBJ1-1; d_call: .; cdr3_nt: TGCAGCGTTGGGGGGGGTGTGAACACTGAAGCTTTCTTT; cdr3_aa: CSVGGGVNTEAFF
clone_size: .; v_call: TRBV6-5; j_call: TRBJ2-7; d_call: .; cdr3_nt: TGTGCCAGCAGTTTAGTACGGGAAAGCTCCTACGAGCAGTACTTC; cdr3_aa: CASSLVRESSYEQYF
clone_size: many; v_call: TRBV7-2; j_call: TRBJ1-4; d_call: TRBD1; cdr3_nt: TGTGCCAGCAGCACGCAAATCCACAGGGGGACTAATGAAAAACTGTTTTTT; cdr3_aa: CASSTQIHRGTNEKLFF
clone_size: .; v_call: TRBV29-1; j_call: TRBJ2-6; d_call: .; cdr3_nt: TGCAGCGGCCCGCCGGGTGGGGCCAACGTCCTGACTTTC; cdr3_aa: CSGPPGGANVLTF
clone_size: many; v_call: TRBV11-2; j_call: TRBJ1-2; d_call: .; cdr3_nt: TGTGCCAGCAGCTCAGAGGGCAACTATGGCTACACCTTC; cdr3_aa: CASSSEGNYGYTF
clone_size: few; v_call: TRBV20-1; j_call: TRBJ1-2; d_call: .; cdr3_nt: TGCAGTGCTAGAGATGGGGGCTATGGCTACACCTTC; cdr3_aa: CSARDGGYGYTF
clone_size: .; v_call: TRBV27; j_call: TRBJ2-7; d_call: TRBD2; cdr3_nt: TGTGCCAGCAGGAAGGGACTAGCGGGAACTTTCTACGAGCAGTACTTC; cdr3_aa: CASRKGLAGTFYEQYF
clone_size: .; v_call: TRBV7-3; j_call: TRBJ1-6; d_call: .; cdr3_nt: TGTGCCAGCTCACCACAGTCAGGGGCTCGTGTTTCACCCCTCCACTTT; cdr3_aa: CASSPQSGARVSPLHF
clone_size: once; v_call: TRBV11-2; j_call: TRBJ2-7; d_call: .; cdr3_nt: TGTGCCAGCAGCTTATTGGGGAACCAAGACTACAATGAGCAGTACTTC; cdr3_aa: CASSLLGNQDYNEQYF
clone_size: many; v_call: TRBV20-1; j_call: TRBJ1-4; d_call: .; cdr3_nt: TGCAGTGCTAGACGGGGGTCAAGTGAAAAACTGTTTTTT; cdr3_aa: CSARRGSSEKLFF
clone_size: .; v_call: TRBV5-6; j_call: TRBJ1-2; d_call: TRBD1; cdr3_nt: TGTGCCAGCAGCGTGGGACAGGGGGGCGGCTACACCTTC; cdr3_aa: CASSVGQGGGYTF
clone_size: .; v_call: TRBV6-1; j_call: TRBJ1-1; d_call: .; cdr3_nt: TGTGCCAGCAGTTACTCCGGGGGCCGAGGGACTGAAGCTTTCTTT; cdr3_aa: CASSYSGGRGTEAFF
clone_size: many; v_call: TRBV13; j_call: TRBJ2-7; d_call: TRBD1; cdr3_nt: TGTGCCAGCAGCACAGGACAGGGTTTATGGGAGCAGTACTTC; cdr3_aa: CASSTGQGLWEQYF
clone_size: many; v_call: TRBV7-2; j_call: TRBJ2-7; d_call: TRBD1; cdr3_nt: TGTGCCAGCCGTACAGGGGTGGGCTACGAGCAGTACTTC; cdr3_aa: CASRTGVGYEQYF
clone_size: .; v_call: TRBV5-1; j_call: TRBJ2-2; d_call: TRBD1; cdr3_nt: TGCGCCAGCAGCCCCTGGGACAGGGAAACCGGGGAGCTGTTTTTT; cdr3_aa: CASSPWDRETGELFF
clone_size: .; v_call: TRBV7-2; j_call: TRBJ1-4; d_call: .; cdr3_nt: TGTGCCAGCAGCTCTGCCGCTGGGGGTGCTAATGAAAAACTGTTTTTT; cdr3_aa: CASSSAAGGANEKLFF
clone_size: .; v_call: TRBV29-1; j_call: TRBJ1-6; d_call: TRBD1; cdr3_nt: TGCAGCGCTAGACAGGGGGGACCAAGCTCCTATAATTCACCCCTCCACTTT; cdr3_aa: CSARQGGPSSYNSPLHF